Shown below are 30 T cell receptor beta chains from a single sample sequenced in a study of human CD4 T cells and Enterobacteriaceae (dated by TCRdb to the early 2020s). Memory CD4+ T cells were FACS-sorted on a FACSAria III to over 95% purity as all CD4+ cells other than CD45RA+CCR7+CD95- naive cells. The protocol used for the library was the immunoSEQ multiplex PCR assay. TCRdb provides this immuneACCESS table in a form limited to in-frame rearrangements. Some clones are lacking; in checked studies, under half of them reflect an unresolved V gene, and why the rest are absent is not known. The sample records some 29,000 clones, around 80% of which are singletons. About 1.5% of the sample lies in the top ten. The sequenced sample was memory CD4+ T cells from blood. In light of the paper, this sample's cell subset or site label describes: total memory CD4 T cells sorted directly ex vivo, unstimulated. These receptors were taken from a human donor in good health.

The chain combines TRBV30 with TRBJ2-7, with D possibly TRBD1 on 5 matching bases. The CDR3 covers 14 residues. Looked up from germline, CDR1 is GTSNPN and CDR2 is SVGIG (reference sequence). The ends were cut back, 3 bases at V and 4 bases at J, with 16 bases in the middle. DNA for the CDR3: TGTGCCTGGAGGCCCCAGGGCCCGCTTTACGAGCAGTACTTC. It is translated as CAWRPQGPLYEQYF.

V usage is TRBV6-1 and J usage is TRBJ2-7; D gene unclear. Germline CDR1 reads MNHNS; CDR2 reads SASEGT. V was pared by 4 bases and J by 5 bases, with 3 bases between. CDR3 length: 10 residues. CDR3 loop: CASSAHEQYF. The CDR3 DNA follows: TGTGCCAGCAGTGCCCACGAGCAGTACTTC.

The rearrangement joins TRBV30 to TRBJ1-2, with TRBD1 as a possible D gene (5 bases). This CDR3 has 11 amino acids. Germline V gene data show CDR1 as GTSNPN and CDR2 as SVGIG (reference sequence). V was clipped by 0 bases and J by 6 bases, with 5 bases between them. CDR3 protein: CAWSVGDGYTF. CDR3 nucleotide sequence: TGTGCCTGGAGTGTAGGGGATGGCTACACCTTC.

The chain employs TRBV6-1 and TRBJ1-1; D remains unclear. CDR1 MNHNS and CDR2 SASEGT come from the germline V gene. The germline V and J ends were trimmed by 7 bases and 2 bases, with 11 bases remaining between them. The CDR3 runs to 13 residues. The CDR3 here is CASNRGGNTEAFF. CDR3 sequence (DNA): TGTGCCAGCAACCGTGGCGGTAACACTGAAGCTTTCTTT.

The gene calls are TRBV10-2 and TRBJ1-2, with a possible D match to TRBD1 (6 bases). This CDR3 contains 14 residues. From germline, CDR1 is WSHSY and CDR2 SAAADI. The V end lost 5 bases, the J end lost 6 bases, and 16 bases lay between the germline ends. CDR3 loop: CASSLVTGLNGYTF. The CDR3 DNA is TGCGCCAGCAGTTTAGTTACAGGGTTGAATGGCTACACCTTC.

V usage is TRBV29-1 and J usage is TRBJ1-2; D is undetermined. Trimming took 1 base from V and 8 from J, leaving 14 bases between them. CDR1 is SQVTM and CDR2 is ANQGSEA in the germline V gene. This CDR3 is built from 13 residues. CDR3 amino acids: CSVEVTAGRGYTF. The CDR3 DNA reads TGCAGCGTTGAAGTGACTGCTGGACGAGGCTACACCTTC.

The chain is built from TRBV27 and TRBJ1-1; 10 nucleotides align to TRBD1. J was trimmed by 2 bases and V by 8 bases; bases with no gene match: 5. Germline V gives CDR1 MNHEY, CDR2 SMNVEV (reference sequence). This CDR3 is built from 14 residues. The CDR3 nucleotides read TGTGCCAGCGGCACGACAGGGGGCAACACTGAAGCTTTCTTT. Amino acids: CASGTTGGNTEAFF.

The chain's CDR3 is CASSDQGDTQYF. The CDR3 DNA is TGTGCCAGCAGTGACCAAGGTGATACGCAGTATTTT. The chain carries TRBV6-4 and TRBJ2-3; D unclear. The CDR3 loop spans 12 amino acids. V was shortened by 2 bases and J by 6 bases, with 6 bases between the two germline ends. Germline V gives CDR1 MRHNA, CDR2 SNTAGT.

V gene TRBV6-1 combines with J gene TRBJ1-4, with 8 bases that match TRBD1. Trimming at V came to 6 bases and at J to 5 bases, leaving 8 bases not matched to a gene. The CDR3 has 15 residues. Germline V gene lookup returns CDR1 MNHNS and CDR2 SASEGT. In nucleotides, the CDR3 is TGTGCCAGCAGCCAAAGGACAGGGATAAATGAAAAACTGTTTTTT. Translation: CASSQRTGINEKLFF.

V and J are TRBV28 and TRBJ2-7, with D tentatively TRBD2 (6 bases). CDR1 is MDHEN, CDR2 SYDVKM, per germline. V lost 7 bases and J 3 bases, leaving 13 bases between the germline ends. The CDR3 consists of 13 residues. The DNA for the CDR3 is TGTGCCAGCAAATTGGGGGGTATCTACGAGCAGTACTTC. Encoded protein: CASKLGGIYEQYF.

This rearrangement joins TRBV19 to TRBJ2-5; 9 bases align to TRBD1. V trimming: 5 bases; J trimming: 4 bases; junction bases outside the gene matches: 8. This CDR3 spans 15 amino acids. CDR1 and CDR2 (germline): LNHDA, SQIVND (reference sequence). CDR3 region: CASSVHRGLGETQYF. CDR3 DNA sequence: TGTGCCAGTAGTGTCCACAGGGGGCTGGGAGAGACCCAGTACTTC.

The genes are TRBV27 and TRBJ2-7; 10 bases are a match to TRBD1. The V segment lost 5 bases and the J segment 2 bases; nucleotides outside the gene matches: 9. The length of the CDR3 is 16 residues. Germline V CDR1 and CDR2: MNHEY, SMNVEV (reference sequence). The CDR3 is CASSRQRQGAAYEQYF. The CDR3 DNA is TGTGCCAGCAGTCGTCAACGACAGGGGGCCGCCTACGAGCAGTACTTC.

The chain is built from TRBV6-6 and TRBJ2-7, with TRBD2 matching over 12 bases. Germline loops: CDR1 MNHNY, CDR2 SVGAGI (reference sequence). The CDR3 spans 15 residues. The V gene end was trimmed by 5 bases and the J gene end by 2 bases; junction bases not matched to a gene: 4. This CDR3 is CASSNRLAGAYEQYF. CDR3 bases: TGTGCCAGCAGTAATAGACTAGCGGGGGCCTACGAGCAGTACTTC.

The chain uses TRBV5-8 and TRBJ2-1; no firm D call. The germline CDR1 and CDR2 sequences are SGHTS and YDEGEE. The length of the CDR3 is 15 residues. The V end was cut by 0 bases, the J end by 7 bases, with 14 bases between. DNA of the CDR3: TGTGCCAGCAGCTTGGGACTCTCGATGGGAAATGAGCAGTTCTTC. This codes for CASSLGLSMGNEQFF.

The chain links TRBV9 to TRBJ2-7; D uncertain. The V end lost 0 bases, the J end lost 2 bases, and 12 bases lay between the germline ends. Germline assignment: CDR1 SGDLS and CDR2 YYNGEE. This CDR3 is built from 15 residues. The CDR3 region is CASSVDGRLTYEQYF. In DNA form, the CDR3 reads TGTGCCAGCAGCGTAGATGGTAGGTTAACCTACGAGCAGTACTTC.

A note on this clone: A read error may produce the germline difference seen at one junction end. The DNA of the CDR3 is TGTGCCAGCAGCTTGACAACACTCCGATTC. It encodes CASSLTTLRF. The chain links TRBV7-2 to TRBJ2-7; D not resolved. This CDR3 contains 10 residues. Germline V lookup: CDR1 SGHTA, CDR2 FQGNSA.

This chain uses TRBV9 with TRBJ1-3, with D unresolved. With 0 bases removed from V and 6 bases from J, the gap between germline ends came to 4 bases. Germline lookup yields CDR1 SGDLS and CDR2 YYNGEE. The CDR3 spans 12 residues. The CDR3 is CASSVDENTIYF. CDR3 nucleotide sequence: TGTGCCAGCAGCGTAGACGAAAACACCATATATTTT.

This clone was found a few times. The CDR3 here is CASSEPGFSDEQFF. The CDR3, as DNA: TGTGCCAGCAGTGAGCCGGGTTTTTCGGATGAGCAGTTCTTC. The J gene is TRBJ2-1, the V gene TRBV2; D unresolved. Trimming left V 3 bases short and J 8 bases short, with 14 bases between. This CDR3 spans 14 amino acids. CDR1 and CDR2 (germline): SNHLY, FYNNEI.

The DNA of the CDR3 is TGTGCCATCAGTGACCTGGGACAGGGGGATGGCTACACCTTC. Protein product: CAISDLGQGDGYTF. This chain uses TRBV10-3 with TRBJ1-2, with 11 bases lining up with TRBD1. The CDR3 is made up of 14 amino acids. Looked up from germline, CDR1 is ENHRY and CDR2 is SYGVKD. V shed 3 bases, J shed 6 bases, and the junction held 3 bases outside the gene matches.

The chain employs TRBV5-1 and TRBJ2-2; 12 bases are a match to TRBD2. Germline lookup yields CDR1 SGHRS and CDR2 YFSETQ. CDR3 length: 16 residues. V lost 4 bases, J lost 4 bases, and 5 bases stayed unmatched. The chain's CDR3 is CASSPQTSGSTGELFF. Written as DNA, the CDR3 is TGCGCCAGCAGCCCACAGACTAGCGGGAGCACCGGGGAGCTGTTTTTT.

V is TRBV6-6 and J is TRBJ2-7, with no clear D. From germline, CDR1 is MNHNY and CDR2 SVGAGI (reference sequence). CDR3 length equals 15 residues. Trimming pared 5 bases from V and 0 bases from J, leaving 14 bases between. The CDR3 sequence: CASSIVGQSSYEQYF. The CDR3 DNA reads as TGTGCCAGCAGTATAGTGGGCCAGAGCTCCTACGAGCAGTACTTC.

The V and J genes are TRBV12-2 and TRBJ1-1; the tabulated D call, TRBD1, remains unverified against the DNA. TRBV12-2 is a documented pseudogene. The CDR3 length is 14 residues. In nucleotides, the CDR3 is TGTGCTACCAAAACCCAGGATGGGTACACTGAAGCTTTCTTT. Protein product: CATKTQDGYTEAFF.

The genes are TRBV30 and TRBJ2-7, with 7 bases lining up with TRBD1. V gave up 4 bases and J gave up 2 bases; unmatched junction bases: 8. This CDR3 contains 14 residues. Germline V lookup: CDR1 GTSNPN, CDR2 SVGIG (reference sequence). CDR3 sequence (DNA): TGTGCCTGGAAGTTCCGGGACAGAGCCTACGAGCAGTACTTC. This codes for CAWKFRDRAYEQYF. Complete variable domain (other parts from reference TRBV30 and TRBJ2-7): SQTIHQWPATLVQPVGSPLSLECTVEGTSNPNLYWYRQAAGRGLQLLFYSVGIGQISSEVPQNLSASRPQDRQFILSSKKLLLSDSGFYLCAWKFRDRAYEQYFGPGTRLTVT.

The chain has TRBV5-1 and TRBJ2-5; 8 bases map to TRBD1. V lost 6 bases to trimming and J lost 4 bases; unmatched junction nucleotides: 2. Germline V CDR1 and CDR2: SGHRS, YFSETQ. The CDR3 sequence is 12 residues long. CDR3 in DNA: TGCGCCAGCACAGGGGGCGGAGAGACCCAGTACTTC. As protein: CASTGGGETQYF.

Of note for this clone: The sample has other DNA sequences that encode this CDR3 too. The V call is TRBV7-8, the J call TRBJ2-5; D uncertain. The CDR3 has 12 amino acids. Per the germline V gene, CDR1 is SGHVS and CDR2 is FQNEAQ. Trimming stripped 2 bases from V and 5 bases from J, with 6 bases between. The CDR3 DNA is TGTGCCAGCAGCTTACTAGGGGAGACCCAGTACTTC. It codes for CASSLLGETQYF.

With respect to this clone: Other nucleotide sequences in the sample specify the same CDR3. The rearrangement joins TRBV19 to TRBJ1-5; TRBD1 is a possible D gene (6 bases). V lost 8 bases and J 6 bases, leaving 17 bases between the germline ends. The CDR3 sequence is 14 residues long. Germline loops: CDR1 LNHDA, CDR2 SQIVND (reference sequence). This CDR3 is CASSQGGGIQPQHF. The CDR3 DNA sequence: TGTGCCAGTTCCCAAGGGGGAGGGATTCAGCCCCAGCATTTT. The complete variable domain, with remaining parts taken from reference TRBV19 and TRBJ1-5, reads DGGITQSPKYLFRKEGQNVTLSCEQNLNHDAMYWYRQDPGQGLRLIYYSQIVNDFQKGDIAEGYSVSREKKESFPLTVTSAQKNPTAFYLCASSQGGGIQPQHFGDGTRLSIL.

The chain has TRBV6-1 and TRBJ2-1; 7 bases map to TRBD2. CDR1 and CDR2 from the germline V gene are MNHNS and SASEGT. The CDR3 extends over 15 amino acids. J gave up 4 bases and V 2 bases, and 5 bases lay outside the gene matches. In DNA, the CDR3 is TGTGCCAGCAGTGAATTCAGCGGGGCGTACAATGAGCAGTTCTTC. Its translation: CASSEFSGAYNEQFF.

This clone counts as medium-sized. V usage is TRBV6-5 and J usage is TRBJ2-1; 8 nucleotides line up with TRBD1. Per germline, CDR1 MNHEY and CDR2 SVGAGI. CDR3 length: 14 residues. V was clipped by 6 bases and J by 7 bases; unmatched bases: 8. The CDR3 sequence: CASRNGQGRNEQFF. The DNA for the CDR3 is TGTGCCAGCAGGAATGGACAGGGAAGAAATGAGCAGTTCTTC.

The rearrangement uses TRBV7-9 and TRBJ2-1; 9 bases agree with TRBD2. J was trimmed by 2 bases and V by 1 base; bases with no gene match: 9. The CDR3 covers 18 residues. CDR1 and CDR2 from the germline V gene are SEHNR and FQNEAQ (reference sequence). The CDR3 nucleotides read TGTGCCAGCAGCTTAGGTACAGGCGGGAGGGCCACCTACAATGAGCAGTTCTTC. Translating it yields CASSLGTGGRATYNEQFF.

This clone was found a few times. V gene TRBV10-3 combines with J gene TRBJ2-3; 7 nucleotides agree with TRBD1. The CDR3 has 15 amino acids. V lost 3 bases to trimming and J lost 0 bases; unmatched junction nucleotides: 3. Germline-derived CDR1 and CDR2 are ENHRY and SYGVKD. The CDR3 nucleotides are TGTGCCATCAGTGATAACAGGGGAAGCACAGATACGCAGTATTTT. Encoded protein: CAISDNRGSTDTQYF.